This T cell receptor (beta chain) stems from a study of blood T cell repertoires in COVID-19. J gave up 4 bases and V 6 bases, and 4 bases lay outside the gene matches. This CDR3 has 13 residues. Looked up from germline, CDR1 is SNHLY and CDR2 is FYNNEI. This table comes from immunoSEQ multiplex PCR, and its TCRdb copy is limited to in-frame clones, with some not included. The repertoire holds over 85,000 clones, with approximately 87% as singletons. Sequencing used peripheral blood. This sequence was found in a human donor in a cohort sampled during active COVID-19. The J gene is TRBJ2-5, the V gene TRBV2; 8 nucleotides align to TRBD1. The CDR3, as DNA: TGTGCCAGCAGGCAGGGGGCTTCAGAGACCCAGTACTTC. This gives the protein CASRQGASETQYF.